A single sample is the source of the 13 T cell receptor beta chains below, sequenced in a study of beta chain features in type 1 diabetes. Study outcomes and limitations: Researchers report that Type 1 diabetes patients had moderately but significantly shorter TCRB CDR3s across all four CD4+ subsets.

No antigen has been identified for these receptors. Expressed TCRB transcripts got sequenced, as all isolated RNA was reverse transcribed. The method was immunoSEQ multiplex PCR; TCRdb's version includes in-frame clones alone and lacks a portion of them. The sample holds some 350,000 clones, approximately 12% seen once. The sequenced material came from naive CD4+ T cells from blood. The source is a woman aged 18-29 years with type 1 diabetes.

The chain carries TRBV7-9 and TRBJ1-2; the D is unclear. Trimming shortened V by 5 bases and J by 7 bases, and 14 bases separated the two germline ends. The CDR3 consists of 13 residues. CDR1 SEHNR and CDR2 FQNEAQ come from the germline V gene (reference sequence). The CDR3 DNA is TGTGCCAGCAGCCTTAGTCCCTCTCTTGGCTACACCTTC. Its protein product is CASSLSPSLGYTF.

This clone occurred a few times. The J gene is TRBJ2-1, the V gene TRBV6-6; D is possibly TRBD1 (6 bases). Germline CDR1 MNHNY, CDR2 SVGAGI (reference sequence). Deletions cut 0 bases from V and 9 bases from J, with 12 bases between. CDR3 size: 14 residues. The CDR3 DNA reads as TGTGCCAGCAGTTACTCCAGGGGTTGGGGTGAGCAGTTCTTC. Protein product: CASSYSRGWGEQFF.

The chain joins TRBV9 to TRBJ1-2; 10 bases are shared with TRBD1. V lost 4 bases, J lost 8 bases, and 11 bases stayed unmatched. Germline V gives CDR1 SGDLS, CDR2 YYNGEE. The CDR3 covers 15 residues. The CDR3 coding sequence is TGTGCCAGCAGCTCCGCGGGACAGGGGTTTGGAGGCTACACCTTC. Translation: CASSSAGQGFGGYTF.

This clone has a handful of counts. The chain combines TRBV5-6 with TRBJ1-2; the match to TRBD1 covers 7 bases. Per germline, CDR1 SGHDT and CDR2 YYEEEE. The CDR3 is made up of 13 amino acids. Losses at the gene ends were 2 bases for V and 5 bases for J; bases not matched to a gene: 3. CDR3 DNA sequence: TGTGCCAGCAGCTTAGGGACAGCTTATGGCTACACCTTC. Protein product: CASSLGTAYGYTF.

The V gene is TRBV7-3, the J gene TRBJ2-1; 9 bases line up with TRBD2. V was clipped by 4 bases and J by 6 bases; unmatched bases: 1. This CDR3 spans 13 amino acids. Germline V gene lookup returns CDR1 SGHTA and CDR2 FQGTGA. The CDR3 protein is CASSSREGNEQFF. In nucleotides, the CDR3 is TGTGCCAGCAGCTCGCGGGAGGGCAATGAGCAGTTCTTC.

The rearrangement uses TRBV9 and TRBJ2-1; 11 bases are a match to TRBD2. Germline V lookup: CDR1 SGDLS, CDR2 YYNGEE. The CDR3 consists of 16 residues. Trimming removed 0 bases from V and 7 bases from J; junction bases left unmatched: 6. CDR3 DNA: TGTGCCAGCAGCGTAGGTAGCGGGAGGGTCCGAAATGAGCAGTTCTTC. It specifies CASSVGSGRVRNEQFF.

This chain uses TRBV10-3 with TRBJ2-1, with TRBD1 matching over 8 bases. The germline V gene encodes CDR1 ENHRY and CDR2 SYGVKD. The trim removed 4 bases at V and 6 bases at J, leaving 11 bases unmatched. This CDR3 region has 16 residues. The DNA for the CDR3 is TGTGCCATCAGTGTAGCTGGGACAGGCGCCCGCAATGAGCAGTTCTTC. This encodes CAISVAGTGARNEQFF.

This clone has a handful of counts. The V gene is TRBV5-1, the J gene TRBJ2-3, with 7 bases matching TRBD2. The V gene end was trimmed by 5 bases and the J gene end by 2 bases; junction bases not matched to a gene: 8. The CDR3 totals 15 residues. Germline V gives CDR1 SGHRS, CDR2 YFSETQ. The CDR3 loop is CASRAGTITTDTQYF. The CDR3 DNA sequence: TGCGCCAGCAGGGCCGGGACTATAACCACAGATACGCAGTATTTT.

The V call is TRBV6-1, the J call TRBJ2-6; the D gene is possibly TRBD2 (6 bases). V was clipped by 8 bases and J by 4 bases, with 12 bases between them. Germline V gene data show CDR1 as MNHNS and CDR2 as SASEGT. This CDR3 comprises 14 residues. The CDR3 spells CASATSPGANVLTF. CDR3 DNA sequence: TGTGCCAGCGCTACTAGCCCGGGGGCCAACGTCCTGACTTTC.

Comments on this clone: Other DNA sequences from this sample encode an identical CDR3 as well. The rearrangement joins TRBV11-2 to TRBJ1-1, with a weak D call TRBD1 (5 bases). The ends were cut back, 0 bases at V and 4 bases at J, with 6 bases in the middle. The CDR3 totals 13 residues. Germline CDR1 and CDR2: SGHAT and FQNNGV. Here the CDR3 reads CASSLEGGTEAFF. CDR3 in DNA: TGTGCCAGCAGCTTAGAGGGGGGCACTGAAGCTTTCTTT.

The chain couples TRBV4-1 to TRBJ1-5, with TRBD1 matching 9 bases. CDR1 and CDR2 (germline): MGHRA, YSYEKL. V lost 0 bases to trimming and J lost 2 bases; unmatched junction nucleotides: 14. This CDR3 has 20 residues. In DNA, the CDR3 is TGCGCCAGCAGCCAAGATCTCGGGGACAGGGTCAAAGGGGGCAATCAGCCCCAGCATTTT. Translated, it gives CASSQDLGDRVKGGNQPQHF.

The rearrangement links TRBV7-2 to TRBJ1-1, with D perhaps matching TRBD1 (6 bases). Germline assignment: CDR1 SGHTA and CDR2 FQGNSA. This CDR3 has 13 residues. The ends were cut back, 8 bases at V and 1 base at J, with 11 bases in the middle. CDR3 nucleotides: TGTGCCAGCGGTACAGGGCAGAACACTGAAGCTTTCTTT. This encodes CASGTGQNTEAFF.

This clone has just a few counts. This rearrangement joins TRBV5-1 to TRBJ2-3, with a weak D call TRBD2 (6 bases). The CDR3 spans 14 residues. The V end was cut by 4 bases, the J end by 5 bases, with 14 bases between. Germline values: CDR1 SGHRS, CDR2 YFSETQ. The CDR3 here is CASSDVTRGDTQYF. The CDR3 DNA is TGCGCCAGCAGCGACGTGACTAGAGGAGATACGCAGTATTTT.